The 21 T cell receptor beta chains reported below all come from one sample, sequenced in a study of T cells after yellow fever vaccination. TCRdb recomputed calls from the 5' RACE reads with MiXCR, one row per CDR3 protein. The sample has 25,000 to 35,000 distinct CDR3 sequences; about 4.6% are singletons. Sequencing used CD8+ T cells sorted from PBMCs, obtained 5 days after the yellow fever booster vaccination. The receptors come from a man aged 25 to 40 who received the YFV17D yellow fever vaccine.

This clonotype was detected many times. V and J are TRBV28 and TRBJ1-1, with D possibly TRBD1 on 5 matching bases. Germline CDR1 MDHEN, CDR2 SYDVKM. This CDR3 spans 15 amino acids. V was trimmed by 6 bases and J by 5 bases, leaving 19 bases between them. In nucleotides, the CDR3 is TGTGCCAGCAGACCACGGGACCCAAATTGGACTGAAGCTTTCTTT. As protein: CASRPRDPNWTEAFF.

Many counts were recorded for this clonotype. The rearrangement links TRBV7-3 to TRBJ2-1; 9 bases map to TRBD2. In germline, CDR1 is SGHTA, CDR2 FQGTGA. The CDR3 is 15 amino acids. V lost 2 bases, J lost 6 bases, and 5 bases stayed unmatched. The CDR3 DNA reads TGTGCCAGCAGCTTAGCGGGAGGGGGTAGCAATGAGCAGTTCTTC. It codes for CASSLAGGGSNEQFF.

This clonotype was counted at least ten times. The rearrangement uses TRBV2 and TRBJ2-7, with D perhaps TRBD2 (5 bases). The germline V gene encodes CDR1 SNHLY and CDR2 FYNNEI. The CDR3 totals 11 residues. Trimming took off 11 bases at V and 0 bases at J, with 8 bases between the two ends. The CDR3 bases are TGTGCCGGCCGGGACTCCTACGAGCAGTACTTC. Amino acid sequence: CAGRDSYEQYF. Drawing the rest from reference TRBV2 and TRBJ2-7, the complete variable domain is EPEVTQTPSHQVTQMGQEVILRCVPISNHLYFYWYRQILGQKVEFLVSFYNNEISEKSEIFDDQFSVERPDGSNFTLKIRSTKLEDSAMYFCAGRDSYEQYFGPGTRLTVT.

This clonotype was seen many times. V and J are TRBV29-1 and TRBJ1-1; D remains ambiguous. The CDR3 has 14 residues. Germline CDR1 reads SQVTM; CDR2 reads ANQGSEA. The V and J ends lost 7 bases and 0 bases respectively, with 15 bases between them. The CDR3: CSETREDLNTEAFF. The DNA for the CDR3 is TGCAGCGAGACTAGAGAGGACTTGAACACTGAAGCTTTCTTT.

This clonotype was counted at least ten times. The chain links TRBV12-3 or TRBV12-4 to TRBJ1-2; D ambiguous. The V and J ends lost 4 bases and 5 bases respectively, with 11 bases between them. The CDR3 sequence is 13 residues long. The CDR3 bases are TGTGCCAGCAGTTCCGGGTTGGTTTATGGCTACACCTTC. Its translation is CASSSGLVYGYTF.

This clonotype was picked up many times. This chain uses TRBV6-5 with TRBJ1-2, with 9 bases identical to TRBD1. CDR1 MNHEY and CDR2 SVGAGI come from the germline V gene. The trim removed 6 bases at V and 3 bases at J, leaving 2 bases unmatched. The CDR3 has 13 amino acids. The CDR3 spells CASRGQGDYGYTF. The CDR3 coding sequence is TGTGCCAGCAGGGGACAGGGCGACTATGGCTACACCTTC.

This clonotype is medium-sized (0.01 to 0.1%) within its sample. This chain's CDR3 is CATSDRTTRPGAFTGELFF. In nucleotides, the CDR3 is TGTGCCACCAGTGACCGGACGACTAGGCCGGGAGCTTTTACCGGGGAGCTGTTTTTT. The chain recombines TRBV24-1 with TRBJ2-2, with a tentative D call TRBD2 (6 bases). The CDR3 consists of 19 residues. V was shortened by 4 bases and J by 5 bases, with 25 bases between the two germline ends. The germline gives CDR1 KGHDR, CDR2 SFDVKD.

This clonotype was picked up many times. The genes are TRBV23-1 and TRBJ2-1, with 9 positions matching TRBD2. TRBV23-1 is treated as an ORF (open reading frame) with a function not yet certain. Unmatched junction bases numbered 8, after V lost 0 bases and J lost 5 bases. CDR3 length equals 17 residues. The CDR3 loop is CASSQSEETSGDNEQFF. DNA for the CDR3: TGCGCCAGCAGTCAATCTGAAGAGACTAGCGGCGACAATGAGCAGTTCTTC.

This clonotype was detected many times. CDR3 protein: CASSPGGADTGELFF. The DNA for the CDR3 is TGTGCCAGCAGTCCCGGGGGCGCAGACACCGGGGAGCTGTTTTTT. The chain recombines TRBV5-4 with TRBJ2-2; D could derive from TRBD1 or TRBD2 (6 bases each). This CDR3 region has 15 residues. V dropped 5 bases and J dropped 3 bases, with 14 bases sitting between them. Germline lookup yields CDR1 SGHNT and CDR2 YYREEE (reference sequence).

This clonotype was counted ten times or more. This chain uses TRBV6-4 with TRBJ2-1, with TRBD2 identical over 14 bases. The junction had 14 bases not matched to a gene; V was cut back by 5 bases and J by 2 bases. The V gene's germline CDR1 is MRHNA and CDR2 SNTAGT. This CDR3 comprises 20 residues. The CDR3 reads CASSRQTSGRAPPAYNEQFF. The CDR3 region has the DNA TGTGCCAGCAGTAGACAGACTAGCGGGAGGGCCCCTCCCGCCTACAATGAGCAGTTCTTC.

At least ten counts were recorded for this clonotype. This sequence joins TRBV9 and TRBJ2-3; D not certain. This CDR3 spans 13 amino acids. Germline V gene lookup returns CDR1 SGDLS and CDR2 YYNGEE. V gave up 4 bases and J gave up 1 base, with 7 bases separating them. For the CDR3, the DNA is TGTGCCAGCAGCTTCACAGGCACAGATACGCAGTATTTT. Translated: CASSFTGTDTQYF.

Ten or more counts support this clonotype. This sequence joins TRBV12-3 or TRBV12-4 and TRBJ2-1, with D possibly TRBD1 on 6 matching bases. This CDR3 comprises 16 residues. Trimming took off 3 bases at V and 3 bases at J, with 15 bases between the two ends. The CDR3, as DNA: TGTGCCAGCAGTTTGGTATCCAGGGGATACTACAATGAGCAGTTCTTC. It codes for CASSLVSRGYYNEQFF.

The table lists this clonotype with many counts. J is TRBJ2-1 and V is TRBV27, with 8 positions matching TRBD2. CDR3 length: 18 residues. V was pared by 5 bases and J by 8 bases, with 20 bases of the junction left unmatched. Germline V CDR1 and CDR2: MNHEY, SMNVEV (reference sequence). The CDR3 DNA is TGTGCCAGCAGTCCTCTAATACTAGCGGCTTACCGTTTCGATGAGCAGTTCTTC. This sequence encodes CASSPLILAAYRFDEQFF.

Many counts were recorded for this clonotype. The CDR3 DNA follows: TGCGCCAGCAGCCAAGATGCGGGGGGTTCCTACAATGAGCAGTTCTTC. This encodes CASSQDAGGSYNEQFF. The rearrangement links TRBV4-3 to TRBJ2-1; 8 bases line up with TRBD2. Germline V gene data show CDR1 as LGHNA and CDR2 as YSLEER. J was trimmed by 1 base and V by 0 bases; bases with no gene match: 2. The CDR3 sequence is 16 residues long.

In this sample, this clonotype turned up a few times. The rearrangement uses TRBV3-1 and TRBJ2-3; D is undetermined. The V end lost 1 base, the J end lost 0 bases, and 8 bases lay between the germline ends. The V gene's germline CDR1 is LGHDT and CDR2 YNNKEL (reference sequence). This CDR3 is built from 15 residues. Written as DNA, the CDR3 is TGTGCCAGCAGCCAAGGCGCCCCCAGCACAGATACGCAGTATTTT. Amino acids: CASSQGAPSTDTQYF.

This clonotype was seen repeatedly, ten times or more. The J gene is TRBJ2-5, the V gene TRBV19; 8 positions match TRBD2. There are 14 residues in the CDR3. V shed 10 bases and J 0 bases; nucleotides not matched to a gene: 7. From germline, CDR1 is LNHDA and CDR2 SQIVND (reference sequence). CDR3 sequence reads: CATHGGGYQETQYF. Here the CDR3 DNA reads TGTGCCACCCACGGGGGGGGGTACCAAGAGACCCAGTACTTC.

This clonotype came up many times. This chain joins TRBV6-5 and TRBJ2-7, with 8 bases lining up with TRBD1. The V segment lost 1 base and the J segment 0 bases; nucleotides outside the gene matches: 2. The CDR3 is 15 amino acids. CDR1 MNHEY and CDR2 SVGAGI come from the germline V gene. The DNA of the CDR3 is TGTGCCAGCAGTTACTGGGACAGGACCTCCTACGAGCAGTACTTC. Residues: CASSYWDRTSYEQYF.

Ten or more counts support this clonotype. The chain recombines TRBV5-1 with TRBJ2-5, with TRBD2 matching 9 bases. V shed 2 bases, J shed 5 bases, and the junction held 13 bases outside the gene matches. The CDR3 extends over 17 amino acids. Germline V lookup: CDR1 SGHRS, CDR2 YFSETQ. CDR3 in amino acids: CASSLRVAGAPYETQYF. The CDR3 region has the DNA TGCGCCAGCAGCTTACGTGTAGCGGGAGCGCCTTACGAGACCCAGTACTTC. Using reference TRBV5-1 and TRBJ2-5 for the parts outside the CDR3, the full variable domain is KAGVTQTPRYLIKTRGQQVTLSCSPISGHRSVSWYQQTPGQGLQFLFEYFSETQRNKGNFPGRFSGRQFSNSRSEMNVSTLELGDSALYLCASSLRVAGAPYETQYFGPGTRLLVL.

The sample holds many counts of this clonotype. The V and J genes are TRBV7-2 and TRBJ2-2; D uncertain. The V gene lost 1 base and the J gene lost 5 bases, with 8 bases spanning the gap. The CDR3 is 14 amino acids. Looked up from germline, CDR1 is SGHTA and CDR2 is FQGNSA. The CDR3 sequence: CASSLVSATGELFF. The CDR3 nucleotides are TGTGCCAGCAGCTTAGTTTCGGCGACCGGGGAGCTGTTTTTT.

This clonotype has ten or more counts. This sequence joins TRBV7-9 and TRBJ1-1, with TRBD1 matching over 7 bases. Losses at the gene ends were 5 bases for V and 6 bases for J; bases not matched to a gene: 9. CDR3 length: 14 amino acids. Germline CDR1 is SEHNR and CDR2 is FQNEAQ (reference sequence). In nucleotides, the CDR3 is TGTGCCAGCAGCCCCAGACAGGGCGGCTCTGAAGCTTTCTTT. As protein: CASSPRQGGSEAFF.

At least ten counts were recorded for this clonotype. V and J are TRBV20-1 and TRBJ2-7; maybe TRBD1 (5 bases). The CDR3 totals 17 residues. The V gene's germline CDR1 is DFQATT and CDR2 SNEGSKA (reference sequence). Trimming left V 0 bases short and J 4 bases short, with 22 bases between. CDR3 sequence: CSARDLGAPLSLYEQYF. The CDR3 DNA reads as TGCAGTGCTAGAGATCTTGGGGCCCCCCTCTCTCTTTACGAGCAGTACTTC.